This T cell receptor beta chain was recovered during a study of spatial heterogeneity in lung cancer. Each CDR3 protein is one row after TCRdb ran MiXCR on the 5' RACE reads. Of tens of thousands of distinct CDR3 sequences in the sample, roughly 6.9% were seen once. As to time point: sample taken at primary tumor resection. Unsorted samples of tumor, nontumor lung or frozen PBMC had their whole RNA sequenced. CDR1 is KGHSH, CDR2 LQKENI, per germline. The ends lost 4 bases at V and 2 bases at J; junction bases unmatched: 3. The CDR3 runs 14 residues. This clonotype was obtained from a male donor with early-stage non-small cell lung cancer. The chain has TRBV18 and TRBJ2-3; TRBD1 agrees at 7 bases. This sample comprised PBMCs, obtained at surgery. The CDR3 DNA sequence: TGTGCCAGCTCACAGGGGGCAACCACAGATACGCAGTATTTT. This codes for CASSQGATTDTQYF.